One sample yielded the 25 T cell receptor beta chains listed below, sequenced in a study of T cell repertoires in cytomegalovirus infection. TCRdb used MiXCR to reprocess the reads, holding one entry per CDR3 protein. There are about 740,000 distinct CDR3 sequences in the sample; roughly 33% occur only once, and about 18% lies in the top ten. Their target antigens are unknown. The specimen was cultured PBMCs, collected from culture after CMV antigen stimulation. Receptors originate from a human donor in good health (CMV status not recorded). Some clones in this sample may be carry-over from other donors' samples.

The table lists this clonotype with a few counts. The CDR3 loop reads CASSLGFPGVSSNEQFF. The DNA for the CDR3 is TGTGCCAGCAGTTTAGGGTTTCCGGGAGTCAGTAGTAATGAGCAGTTCTTC. The chain carries TRBV12-3 or TRBV12-4 and TRBJ2-1; weak D call: TRBD2 (6 bases). There are 17 residues in the CDR3. Trimming shortened V by 1 base and J by 7 bases, and 20 bases separated the two germline ends.

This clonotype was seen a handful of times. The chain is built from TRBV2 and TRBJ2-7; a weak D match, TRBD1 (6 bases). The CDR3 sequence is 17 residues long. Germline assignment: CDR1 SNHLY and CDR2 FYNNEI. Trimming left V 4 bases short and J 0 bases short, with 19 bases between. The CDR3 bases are TGTGCCAGCAGTGCTGGGTTCGGGACAAGCAGCTCCTACGAGCAGTACTTC. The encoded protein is CASSAGFGTSSSYEQYF.

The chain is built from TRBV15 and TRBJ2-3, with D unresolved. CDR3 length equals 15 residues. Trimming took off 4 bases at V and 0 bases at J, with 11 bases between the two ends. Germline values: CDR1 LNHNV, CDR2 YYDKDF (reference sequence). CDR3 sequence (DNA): TGTGCCACCAGCACCCTACTGACGAGCACAGATACGCAGTATTTT. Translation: CATSTLLTSTDTQYF.

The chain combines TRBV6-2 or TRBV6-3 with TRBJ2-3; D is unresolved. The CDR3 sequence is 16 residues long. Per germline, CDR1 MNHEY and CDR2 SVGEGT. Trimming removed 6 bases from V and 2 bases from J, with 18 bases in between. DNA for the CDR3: TGTGCCAGCAGGAAAGTTGGCGCCAACCCCACAGATACGCAGTATTTT. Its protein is CASRKVGANPTDTQYF.

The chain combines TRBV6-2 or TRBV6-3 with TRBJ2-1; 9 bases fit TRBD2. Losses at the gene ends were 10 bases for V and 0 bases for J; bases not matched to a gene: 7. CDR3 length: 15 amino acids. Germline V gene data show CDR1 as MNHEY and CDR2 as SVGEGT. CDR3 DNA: TGTGCCACCGAGACTAGCGGCAGCTCCTACAATGAGCAGTTCTTC. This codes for CATETSGSSYNEQFF.

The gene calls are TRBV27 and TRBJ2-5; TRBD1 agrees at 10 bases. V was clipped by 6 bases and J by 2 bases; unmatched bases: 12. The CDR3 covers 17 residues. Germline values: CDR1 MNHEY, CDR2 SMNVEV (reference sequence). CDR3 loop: CASSRQGAVRTQETQYF. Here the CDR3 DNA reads TGTGCCAGCAGCAGACAGGGGGCGGTCAGGACGCAAGAGACCCAGTACTTC.

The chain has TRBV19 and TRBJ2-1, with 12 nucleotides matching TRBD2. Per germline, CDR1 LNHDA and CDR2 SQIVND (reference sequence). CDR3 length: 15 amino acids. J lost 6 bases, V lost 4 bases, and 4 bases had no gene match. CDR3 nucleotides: TGTGCCAGTAGTACGCTAGCGGGAGGGATCAATGAGCAGTTCTTC. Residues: CASSTLAGGINEQFF. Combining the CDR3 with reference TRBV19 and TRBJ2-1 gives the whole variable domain DGGITQSPKYLFRKEGQNVTLSCEQNLNHDAMYWYRQDPGQGLRLIYYSQIVNDFQKGDIAEGYSVSREKKESFPLTVTSAQKNPTAFYLCASSTLAGGINEQFFGPGTRLTVL.

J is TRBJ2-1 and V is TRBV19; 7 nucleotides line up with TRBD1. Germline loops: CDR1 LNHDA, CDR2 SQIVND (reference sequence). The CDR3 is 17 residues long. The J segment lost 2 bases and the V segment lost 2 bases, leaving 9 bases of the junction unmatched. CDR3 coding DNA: TGTGCCAGTAGTATACGAATCGTGGGGACAGCCTACAATGAGCAGTTCTTC. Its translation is CASSIRIVGTAYNEQFF.

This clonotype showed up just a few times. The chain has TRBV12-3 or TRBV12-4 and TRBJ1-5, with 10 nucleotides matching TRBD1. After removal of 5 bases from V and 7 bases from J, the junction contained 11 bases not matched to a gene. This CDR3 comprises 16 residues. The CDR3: CASSKDRGDFTQPQHF. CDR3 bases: TGTGCCAGCAGTAAGGACAGGGGGGATTTTACACAGCCCCAGCATTTT.

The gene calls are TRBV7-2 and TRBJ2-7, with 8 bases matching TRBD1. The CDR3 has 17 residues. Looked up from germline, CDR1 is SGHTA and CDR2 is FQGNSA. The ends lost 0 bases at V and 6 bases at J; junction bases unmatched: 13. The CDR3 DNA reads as TGTGCCAGCAGCTTAGCCATTCCCGGGACAGGAACCCCCGAGCAGTACTTC. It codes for CASSLAIPGTGTPEQYF.

CDR3 nucleotides: TGCAGTGCTACCGGGACGGGCCCCTACGAGCAGTACTTC. The encoded protein is CSATGTGPYEQYF. The chain uses TRBV20-1 and TRBJ2-7, with D tentatively TRBD1 or TRBD2 (5 bases each). Trimming removed 4 bases at V and 2 bases at J, with 12 bases between. The V gene's germline CDR1 is DFQATT and CDR2 SNEGSKA (reference sequence). CDR3 size: 13 residues.

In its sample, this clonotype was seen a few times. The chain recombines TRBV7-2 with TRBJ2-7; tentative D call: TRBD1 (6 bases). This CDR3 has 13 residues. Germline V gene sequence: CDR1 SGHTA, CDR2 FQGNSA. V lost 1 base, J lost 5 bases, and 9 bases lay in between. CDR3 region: CASSLGSGDEQYF. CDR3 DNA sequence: TGTGCCAGCAGCTTAGGTTCAGGGGACGAGCAGTACTTC.

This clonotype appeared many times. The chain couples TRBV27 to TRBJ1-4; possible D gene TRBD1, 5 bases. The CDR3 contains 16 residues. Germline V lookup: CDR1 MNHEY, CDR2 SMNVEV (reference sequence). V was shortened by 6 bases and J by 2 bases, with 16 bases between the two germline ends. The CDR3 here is CASRPNGGITNEKLFF. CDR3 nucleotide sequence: TGTGCCAGCAGGCCTAACGGGGGAATCACTAATGAAAAACTGTTTTTT.

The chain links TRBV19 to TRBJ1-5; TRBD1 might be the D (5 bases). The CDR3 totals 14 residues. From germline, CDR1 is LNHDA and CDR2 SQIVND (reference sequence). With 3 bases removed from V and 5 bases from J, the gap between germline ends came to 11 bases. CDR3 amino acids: CASSIGQSDQPQHF. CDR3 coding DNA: TGTGCCAGTAGTATCGGACAATCGGATCAGCCCCAGCATTTT.

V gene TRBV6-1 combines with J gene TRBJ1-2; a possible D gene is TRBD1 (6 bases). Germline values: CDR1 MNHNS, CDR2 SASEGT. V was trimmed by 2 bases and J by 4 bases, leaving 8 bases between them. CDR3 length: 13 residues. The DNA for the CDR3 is TGTGCCAGCAGTGAACAGGGGATCTATGGCTACACCTTC. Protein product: CASSEQGIYGYTF.

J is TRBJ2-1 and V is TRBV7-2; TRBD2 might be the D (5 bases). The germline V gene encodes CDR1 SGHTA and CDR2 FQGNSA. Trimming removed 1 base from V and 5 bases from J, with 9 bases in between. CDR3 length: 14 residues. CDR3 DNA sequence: TGTGCCAGCAGCTTAGGACTAACCAACAATGAGCAGTTCTTC. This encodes CASSLGLTNNEQFF.

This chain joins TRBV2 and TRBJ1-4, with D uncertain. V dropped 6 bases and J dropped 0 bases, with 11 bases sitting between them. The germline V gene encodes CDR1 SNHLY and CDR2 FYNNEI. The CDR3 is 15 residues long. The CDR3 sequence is CASRGYSATNEKLFF. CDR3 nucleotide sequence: TGTGCCAGCAGGGGCTACAGTGCAACTAATGAAAAACTGTTTTTT.

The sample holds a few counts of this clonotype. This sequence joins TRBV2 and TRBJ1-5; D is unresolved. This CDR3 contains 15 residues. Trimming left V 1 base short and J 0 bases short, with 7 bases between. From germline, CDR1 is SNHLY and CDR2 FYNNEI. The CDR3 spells CASSEGWGSNQPQHF. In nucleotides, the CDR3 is TGTGCCAGCAGTGAAGGGTGGGGTAGCAATCAGCCCCAGCATTTT.

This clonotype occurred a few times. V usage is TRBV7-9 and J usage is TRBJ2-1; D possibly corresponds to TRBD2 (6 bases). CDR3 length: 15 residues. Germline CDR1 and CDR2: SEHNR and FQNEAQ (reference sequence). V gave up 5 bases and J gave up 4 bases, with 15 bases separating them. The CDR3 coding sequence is TGTGCCAGCAGCCCTGCGGGACCCAAGTACAATGAGCAGTTCTTC. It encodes CASSPAGPKYNEQFF.

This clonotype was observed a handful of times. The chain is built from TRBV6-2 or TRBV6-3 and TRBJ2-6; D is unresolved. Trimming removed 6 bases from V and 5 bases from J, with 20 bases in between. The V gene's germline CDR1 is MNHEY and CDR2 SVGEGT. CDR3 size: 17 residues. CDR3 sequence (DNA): TGTGCCAGCAGCTTTGACTCCCCAGCTGGTTGGGCCAACGTCCTGACTTTC. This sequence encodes CASSFDSPAGWANVLTF.

In DNA, the CDR3 is TGTGCCAGCAGCTCAAGTAGGCGAAGACTAGCGGCCTACAATGAGCAGTTCTTC. Translated, it gives CASSSSRRRLAAYNEQFF. This chain uses TRBV7-2 with TRBJ2-1, with 9 bases lining up with TRBD2. Germline loops: CDR1 SGHTA, CDR2 FQGNSA. Trimming cost V 4 bases and J 2 bases; bases outside gene matches: 12. This CDR3 comprises 18 residues.

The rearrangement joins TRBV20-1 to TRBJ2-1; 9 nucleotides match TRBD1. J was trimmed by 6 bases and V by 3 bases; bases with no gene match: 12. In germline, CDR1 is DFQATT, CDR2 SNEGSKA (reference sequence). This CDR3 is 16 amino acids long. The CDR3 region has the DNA TGCAGTGCTAGTTACAGGGGGCGCAACCCCCCCAATGAGCAGTTCTTC. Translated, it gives CSASYRGRNPPNEQFF.

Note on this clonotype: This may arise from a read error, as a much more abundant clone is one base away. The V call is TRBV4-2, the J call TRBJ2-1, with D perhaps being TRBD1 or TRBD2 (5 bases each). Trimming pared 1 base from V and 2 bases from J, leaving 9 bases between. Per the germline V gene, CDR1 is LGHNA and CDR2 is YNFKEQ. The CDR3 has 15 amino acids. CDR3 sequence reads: CASSQGGRAYNEQFF. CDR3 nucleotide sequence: TGTGCCAGCAGCCAAGGGGGGAGAGCCTACAATGAGCAGTTCTTC.

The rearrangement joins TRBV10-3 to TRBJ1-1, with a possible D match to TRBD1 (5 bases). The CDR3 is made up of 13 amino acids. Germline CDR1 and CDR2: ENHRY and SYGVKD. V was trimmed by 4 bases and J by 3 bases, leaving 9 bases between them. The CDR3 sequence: CAISGVGDTEAFF. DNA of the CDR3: TGTGCCATCAGTGGGGTAGGGGACACTGAAGCTTTCTTT.

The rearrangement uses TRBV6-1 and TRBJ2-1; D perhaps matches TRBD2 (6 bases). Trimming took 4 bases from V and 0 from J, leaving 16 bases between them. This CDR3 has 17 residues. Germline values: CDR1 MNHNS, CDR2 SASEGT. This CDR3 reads CASSVDWDSLSYNEQFF. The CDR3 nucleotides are TGTGCCAGCAGTGTGGATTGGGACTCCCTCTCCTACAATGAGCAGTTCTTC.